This TCR beta chain is drawn from a study of cytomegalovirus exposure and HLA in healthy donors. Study as a whole: Per a later analysis, the 666 first-cohort and approximately 120 validation repertoires shared one platform. Study observations and caveats: Confirmation in vitro established that three CMV-associated chains were specific for CMV antigens. Most TCR sequences proved rare, with some public TCRs found in many donors.

Comment on this clone: The antigen is unknown.

Here immunoSEQ multiplex PCR was the method, and the copy in TCRdb shows in-frame clones only, minus some. The sample has roughly 65,000 clones, over 80% seen once. J gave up 1 base and V 1 base, and 8 bases lay outside the gene matches. The germline V gene encodes CDR1 SGDLS and CDR2 YYNGEE. The CDR3 has 17 residues. This chain links TRBV9 with TRBJ2-1; 7 bases match TRBD2. Sequencing was performed on PBMCs. The clonotype was recovered from a young man in good health and CMV-seronegative. The CDR3 here is CASSVSGGSGSYNEQFF. The CDR3 nucleotides read TGTGCCAGCAGCGTATCCGGCGGGAGTGGGTCCTACAATGAGCAGTTCTTC.